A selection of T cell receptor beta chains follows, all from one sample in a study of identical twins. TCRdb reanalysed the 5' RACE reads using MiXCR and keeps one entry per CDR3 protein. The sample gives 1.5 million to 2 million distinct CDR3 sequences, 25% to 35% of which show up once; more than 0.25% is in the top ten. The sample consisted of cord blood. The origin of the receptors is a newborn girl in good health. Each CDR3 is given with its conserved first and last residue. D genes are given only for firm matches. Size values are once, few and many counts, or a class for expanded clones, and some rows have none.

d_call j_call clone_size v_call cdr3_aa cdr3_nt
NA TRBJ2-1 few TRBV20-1 CSASTPSSYNEQFF TGCAGTGCTTCCACCCCGAGCTCCTACAATGAGCAGTTCTTC
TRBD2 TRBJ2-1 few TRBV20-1 CSARGRLAEQFF TGCAGTGCTAGAGGCCGACTAGCGGAGCAGTTCTTC
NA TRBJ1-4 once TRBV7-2 CASSLDGRVVGEKLFF TGTGCCAGCAGCTTAGATGGTAGGGTGGTTGGGGAAAAACTGTTTTTT
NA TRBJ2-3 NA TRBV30 CAWSRLGGDTQYF TGTGCCTGGAGTCGTCTAGGGGGTGATACGCAGTATTTT
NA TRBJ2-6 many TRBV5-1 CASSLSGLSSGANVLTF TGCGCCAGCAGCTTATCTGGGTTAAGCTCTGGGGCCAACGTCCTGACTTTC
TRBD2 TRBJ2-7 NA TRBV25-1 CASSEWASGGQEQYF TGTGCCAGCAGTGAATGGGCTAGCGGTGGCCAGGAGCAGTACTTC
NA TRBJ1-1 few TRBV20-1 CSASNDTEAFF TGCAGTGCTAGTAACGACACTGAAGCTTTCTTT
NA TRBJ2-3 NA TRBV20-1 CSAIAGTRGRGQYF TGCAGTGCTATAGCCGGGACTCGTGGTAGAGGGCAGTATTTT
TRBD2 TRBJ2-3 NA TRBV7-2 CASSLVSGGGNADTQYF TGTGCCAGCAGCTTAGTATCGGGAGGGGGAAATGCAGATACGCAGTATTTT
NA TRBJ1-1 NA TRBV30 CAWSVRGGAEAFF TGTGCCTGGAGTGTACGAGGGGGAGCTGAAGCTTTCTTT
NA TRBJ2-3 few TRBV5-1 CASSLGGGWTDTQYF TGCGCCAGCAGCTTGGGGGGCGGTTGGACAGATACGCAGTATTTT
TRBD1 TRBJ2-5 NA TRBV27 CASSPMAGTGTQYF TGTGCCAGCAGTCCCATGGCAGGGACAGGGACCCAGTACTTC
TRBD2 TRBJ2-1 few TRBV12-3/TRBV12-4 CASSPSGRNVQGFYNEQFF TGTGCCAGCAGTCCTAGCGGGAGGAATGTACAAGGGTTTTACAATGAGCAGTTCTTC
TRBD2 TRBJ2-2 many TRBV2 CASRLAGNTGELFF TGTGCCAGCAGACTAGCGGGGAACACCGGGGAGCTGTTTTTT
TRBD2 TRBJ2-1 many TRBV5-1 CASSLVAGGSNEQFF TGCGCCAGCAGCTTGGTAGCGGGAGGGAGTAATGAGCAGTTCTTC
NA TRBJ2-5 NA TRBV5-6 CASSLVPIQETQYF TGTGCCAGCAGCTTGGTCCCGATACAAGAGACCCAGTACTTC
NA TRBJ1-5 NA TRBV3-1 CASSPSPGHINQPQHF TGTGCCAGCAGCCCTTCGCCGGGACACATCAATCAGCCCCAGCATTTT
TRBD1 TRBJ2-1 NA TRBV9 CASSVRDRAYRETQFF TGTGCCAGCAGCGTCCGGGACAGGGCTTACAGGGAGACCCAGTTCTTC